Following are 11 T cell receptor beta chains from one sample sequenced in a study of T cell repertoires in cytomegalovirus infection. MiXCR, run by TCRdb on the reads, gives a single entry per CDR3 protein. The sample consists of 180,000 or so distinct CDR3 sequences, about 15% of them appearing once. The specimen was CD8+ T cells from PBMCs. These receptors came from a human donor in good health (CMV status not recorded). Some clones in this sample may be carry-over from other donors' samples.

The chain couples TRBV29-1 to TRBJ2-7; 10 bases line up with TRBD1. V was pared by 7 bases and J by 5 bases, with 11 bases of the junction left unmatched. Germline V CDR1 and CDR2: SQVTM, ANQGSEA. The CDR3 spans 14 residues. This CDR3 reads CSAISRDRGHEQYF. In DNA form, the CDR3 reads TGCAGCGCAATTTCCCGGGACAGGGGCCACGAGCAGTACTTC.

This chain links TRBV6-1 with TRBJ2-7, with D perhaps TRBD1 (5 bases). Germline values: CDR1 MNHNS, CDR2 SASEGT. V gave up 8 bases and J gave up 4 bases, with 12 bases separating them. This CDR3 spans 12 amino acids. This CDR3 is CASPAGNYEQYF. Written as DNA, the CDR3 is TGTGCCAGCCCGGCAGGGAATTACGAGCAGTACTTC.

Only a few counts were recorded for this clonotype. V and J are TRBV6-2 or TRBV6-3 and TRBJ2-5; the D is unclear. V lost 7 bases and J 2 bases, leaving 17 bases between the germline ends. Germline CDR1 reads MNHEY; CDR2 reads SVGEGT. This CDR3 is built from 15 residues. DNA for the CDR3: TGTGCCAGCACCGAACTACATCGACCGCAAGAGACCCAGTACTTC. Its translation is CASTELHRPQETQYF.

This clonotype was counted only a few times. The CDR3 sequence is CSARDSAGDNEQFF. The CDR3 DNA follows: TGCAGTGCTAGAGATTCGGCAGGGGACAATGAGCAGTTCTTC. The chain couples TRBV20-1 to TRBJ2-1, with D perhaps matching TRBD1 (6 bases). CDR1 and CDR2 (germline): DFQATT, SNEGSKA (reference sequence). V dropped 0 bases and J dropped 5 bases, with 11 bases sitting between them. The CDR3 contains 14 residues.

The rearrangement links TRBV6-2 or TRBV6-3 to TRBJ2-3; D perhaps matches TRBD2 (5 bases). Per germline, CDR1 MNHEY and CDR2 SVGEGT. Deletions cut 1 base from V and 12 bases from J, with 8 bases between. The CDR3 consists of 11 residues. For the CDR3, the DNA is TGTGCCAGCAGTTACTTCGGACTTCAGTATTTT. Translated: CASSYFGLQYF.

In DNA, the CDR3 is TGTGCCAGCAGTTTCGGGACTCAAAGCTACGAGCAGTACTTC. Its translation: CASSFGTQSYEQYF. V gene TRBV12-3 or TRBV12-4 combines with J gene TRBJ2-7, with D possibly TRBD2 on 6 matching bases. This CDR3 has 14 residues. Trimming removed 3 bases from V and 3 bases from J, with 12 bases in between.

J is TRBJ2-5 and V is TRBV6-6; a weak D match, TRBD1 (6 bases). The CDR3 consists of 14 residues. Trimming removed 1 base from V and 5 bases from J, with 11 bases in between. The germline CDR1 and CDR2 sequences are MNHNY and SVGAGI (reference sequence). The CDR3 region is CASSYLGQGETQYF. In DNA form, the CDR3 reads TGTGCCAGCAGTTACTTGGGGCAGGGGGAGACCCAGTACTTC.

This chain links TRBV4-1 with TRBJ1-2; TRBD1 matches 7 bases. Germline V gives CDR1 MGHRA, CDR2 YSYEKL. The trim removed 4 bases at V and 5 bases at J, leaving 4 bases unmatched. There are 13 residues in the CDR3. The CDR3 is CASSPDRTYGYTF. The CDR3 nucleotides are TGCGCCAGCAGCCCGGACAGGACGTATGGCTACACCTTC.

The chain couples TRBV7-9 to TRBJ1-1, with D unresolved. Per germline, CDR1 SEHNR and CDR2 FQNEAQ (reference sequence). The CDR3 length is 15 residues. The V end lost 4 bases, the J end lost 1 base, and 13 bases lay between the germline ends. This CDR3 is CASSSPGLGNTEAFF. The DNA of the CDR3 is TGTGCCAGCAGCTCTCCCGGACTGGGGAACACTGAAGCTTTCTTT. Full variable domain (remainder filled in from reference TRBV7-9 and TRBJ1-1): DTGVSQNPRHKITKRGQNVTFRCDPISEHNRLYWYRQTLGQGPEFLTYFQNEAQLEKSRLLSDRFSAERPKGSFSTLEIQRTEQGDSAMYLCASSSPGLGNTEAFFGQGTRLTVV.

This clonotype was counted only a few times. This rearrangement joins TRBV6-2 or TRBV6-3 to TRBJ2-1, with D possibly called TRBD1 or TRBD2 (5 bases each). Trimming pared 2 bases from V and 7 bases from J, leaving 12 bases between. The CDR3 has 14 residues. The V gene's germline CDR1 is MNHEY and CDR2 SVGEGT. The CDR3 is CASSYGARGNEQFF. The CDR3 DNA follows: TGTGCCAGCAGTTACGGGGCCCGAGGGAATGAGCAGTTCTTC.

This clonotype occurred a few times. V usage is TRBV4-2 and J usage is TRBJ2-1; D remains unclear. This CDR3 is 11 amino acids long. Germline assignment: CDR1 LGHNA and CDR2 YNFKEQ. V gave up 7 bases and J gave up 9 bases, with 10 bases separating them. CDR3 in DNA: TGTGCCAGCACGGCGGCAGGTGAGCAGTTCTTC. Amino acid sequence: CASTAAGEQFF.